This T cell receptor beta chain was recovered during a study of T cells in Graves' hyperthyroidism and ophthalmopathy. Study background: Peripheral blood collection took place at initial diagnosis, before any treatment. General study points: Progression to ophthalmopathy was predicted a median of about six months early. Among clonotypes expanded in thyroid above 0.001, most were also found in blood.

What was amplified from RNA transcripts were TCR beta CDR3 regions. First-round RT-PCR with HTBI primers amplified the TCR CDR3 region. TCRdb reprocessed the multiplex PCR reads via MiXCR and lists one record per CDR3 protein. The repertoire consists of 500,000 to 650,000 distinct CDR3 sequences, with roughly 15% occurring once and the leading ten covering 9.5% to 15%. Exclusions: uncontrolled infection, other autoimmune disease, pregnancy, lactation. CDR3 length: 16 amino acids. Germline V gene sequence: CDR1 MNHEY, CDR2 SMNVEV (reference sequence). About this clonotype: Its antigen is not identified. At one end the junction does not follow the germline gene, possibly because of a read error.

The chain employs TRBV27 and TRBJ1-5; possible D gene TRBD1, 5 bases. Material: blood. The TCR sequence derives from a woman aged 50 to 60 with Graves' ophthalmopathy. In nucleotides, the CDR3 is TGTGCCGGCAGTCCCCAACGGACCAGGGTTGACCAGCCCCAGCATTTT. Its translation is CAGSPQRTRVDQPQHF.